This T cell receptor beta chain was sequenced in a study of T cells after yellow fever vaccination. The ends were cut back, 1 base at V and 1 base at J, with 12 bases in the middle. Germline V gene sequence: CDR1 DFQATT, CDR2 SNEGSKA (reference sequence). The CDR3 spans 15 residues. MiXCR was run by TCRdb on the 5' RACE reads, yielding one entry per CDR3 protein. This sample has around 350,000 distinct CDR3 sequences, with more than 5.5% found just once. Specimen: PBMCs, collected 5 days after the yellow fever booster vaccination. This TCR was sampled from a man aged 30-40 years who received the YFV17D yellow fever vaccine. The chain is built from TRBV20-1 and TRBJ2-3; D is ambiguous. CDR3 loop: CSARGAEWGTDTQYF. The CDR3 DNA reads TGCAGTGCTAGAGGGGCGGAGTGGGGCACAGATACGCAGTATTTT.